Many counts were recorded for the clone carrying this T cell receptor beta chain. The data derive from a study of T cells in Graves' hyperthyroidism and ophthalmopathy. It was RNA transcripts that yielded the amplified TCR beta CDR3 regions. The study used the HTBI primer set for a first-round RT-PCR of the TCR CDR3. From the multiplex PCR reads, TCRdb called clonotypes with MiXCR, one entry per CDR3 protein. The data hold fewer than 300,000 distinct CDR3 sequences, with about 16% observed a single time. Fresh peripheral blood, about 10 ml of it, supplied the PBMCs. The CDR3 length is 17 residues. Looked up from germline, CDR1 is SNHLY and CDR2 is FYNNEI. With 9 bases removed from V and 2 bases from J, the gap between germline ends came to 25 bases.

Sequencing was performed on blood. The rearrangement joins TRBV2 to TRBJ1-2; D perhaps matches TRBD1 (5 bases). The receptor was isolated from a woman between 45 and 60 years old with Graves' hyperthyroidism that later progressed to Graves' ophthalmopathy. The DNA of the CDR3 is TGTGCCAGGACGACGAGATCCCCGGGACTGAGGAACTATGGCTACACCTTC. Protein product: CARTTRSPGLRNYGYTF.